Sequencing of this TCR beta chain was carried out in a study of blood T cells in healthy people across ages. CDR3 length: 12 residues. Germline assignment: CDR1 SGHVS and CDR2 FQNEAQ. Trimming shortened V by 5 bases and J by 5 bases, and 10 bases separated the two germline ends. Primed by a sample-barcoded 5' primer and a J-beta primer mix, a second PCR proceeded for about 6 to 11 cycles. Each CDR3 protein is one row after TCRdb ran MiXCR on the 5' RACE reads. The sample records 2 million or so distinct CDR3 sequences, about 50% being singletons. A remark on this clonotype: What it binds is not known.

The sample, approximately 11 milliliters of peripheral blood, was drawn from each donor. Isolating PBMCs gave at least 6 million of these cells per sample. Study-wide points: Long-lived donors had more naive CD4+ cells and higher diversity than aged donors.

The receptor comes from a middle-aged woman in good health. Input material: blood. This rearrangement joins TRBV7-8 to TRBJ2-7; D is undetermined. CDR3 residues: CASSPPPHEQYF. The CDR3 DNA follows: TGTGCCAGCAGCCCTCCGCCCCACGAGCAGTACTTC.